This T cell receptor beta chain derives from a study of shared clonotypes between healthy human individuals. Study-level findings and limits: Some naive CD4 clonotypes, 5% to 5.5%, turned up in common across several donors. Sampling covered nothing but blood. Tissue TCR repertoires likely differ from those found in blood.

There are 15 residues in the CDR3. Germline V gene data show CDR1 as MDHEN and CDR2 as SYDVKM. J lost 5 bases, V lost 6 bases, and 6 bases had no gene match. In regard to this clone: What it binds is not known. The sample contains more than one DNA sequence encoding this CDR3.

As processed by the authors: ImmunoSEQ only sent back junction sequences with no quality scores, so filtering was done differently. Sequencing used immunoSEQ multiplex PCR; TCRdb keeps in-frame clones, though not all of them. V and J calls and clone size are given by that table; D and trimming were obtained from the DNA. Counted here are some 2,500,000 clones, around 90% occurring once; the ten biggest clones make up approximately 0.4%. This clonotype originated in a young man in good health. Some clones in this sample may be carry-over from other donors' samples. Input material: naive CD4+ T cells from PBMCs. Indicated subset: CD45RA+ positively selected. The V gene is TRBV28, the J gene TRBJ2-2; 10 bases agree with TRBD1. The CDR3 DNA reads TGTGCCAGCAGCTCCCCGGGACAGGGGACCGGGGAGCTGTTTTTT. It yields the protein CASSSPGQGTGELFF.